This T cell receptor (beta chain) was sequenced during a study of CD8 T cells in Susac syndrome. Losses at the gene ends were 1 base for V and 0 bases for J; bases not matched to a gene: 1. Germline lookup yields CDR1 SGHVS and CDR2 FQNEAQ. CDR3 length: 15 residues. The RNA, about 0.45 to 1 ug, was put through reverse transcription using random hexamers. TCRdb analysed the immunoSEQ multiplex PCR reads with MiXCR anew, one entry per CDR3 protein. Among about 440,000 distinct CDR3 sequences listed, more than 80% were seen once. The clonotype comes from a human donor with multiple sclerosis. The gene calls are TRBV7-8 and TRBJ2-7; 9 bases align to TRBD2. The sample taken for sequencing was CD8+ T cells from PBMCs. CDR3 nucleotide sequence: TGTGCCAGCAGCTTAGGCGGGGGGGGCTCCTACGAGCAGTACTTC. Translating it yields CASSLGGGGSYEQYF. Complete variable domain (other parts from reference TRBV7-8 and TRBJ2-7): GAGVSQSPRYKVAKRGQDVALRCDPISGHVSLFWYQQALGQGPEFLTYFQNEAQLDKSGLPSDRFFAERPEGSVSTLKIQRTQQEDSAVYLCASSLGGGGSYEQYFGPGTRLTVT.